The entry below gives a single T cell receptor (beta chain) sequence along with its context. The CDR3 sequence is 17 residues long. Between the trimmed V and J ends, which lost 0 bases and 3 bases, there was a span of 15 bases. Germline V gene lookup returns CDR1 LNHDA and CDR2 SQIVND (reference sequence). This sample was taken from a study of OX40 agonist ivuxolimab in advanced cancers. Overall study: Participants, approximately 83% male, averaged roughly 60 years of age, ranging from roughly 23 to 90.

Assay: immunoSEQ multiplex PCR; the TCRdb copy retains only in-frame clones and omits some. The table lists some 69,000 clones, 90% of them singletons, with under 0.6% in the top ten. Collection of blood occurred at baseline, at cycle 4 day 1, and at cycle 7 day 1. The sample here was CD4+ or CD8+ T cells sorted from blood, taken in a trial of the OX40 agonist ivuxolimab. The receptor was derived from an adult with an advanced solid tumor such as melanoma, head and neck, liver or kidney cancer. The chain couples TRBV19 to TRBJ1-5; no clear D. The CDR3 nucleotides read TGTGCCAGTAGTATAGATAGGACCCGGGCTACCAATCAGCCCCAGCATTTT. Residues: CASSIDRTRATNQPQHF.